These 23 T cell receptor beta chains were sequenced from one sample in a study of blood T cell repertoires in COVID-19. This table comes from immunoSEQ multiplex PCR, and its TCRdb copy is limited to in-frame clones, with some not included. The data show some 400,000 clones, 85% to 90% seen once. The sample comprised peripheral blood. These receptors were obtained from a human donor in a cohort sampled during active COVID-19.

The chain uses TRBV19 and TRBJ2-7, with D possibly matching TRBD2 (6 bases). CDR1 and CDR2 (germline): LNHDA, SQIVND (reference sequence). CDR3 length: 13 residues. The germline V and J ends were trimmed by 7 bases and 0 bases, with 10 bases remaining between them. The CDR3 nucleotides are TGTGCCAGTACGGGAGTCGTCTCCTACGAGCAGTACTTC. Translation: CASTGVVSYEQYF.

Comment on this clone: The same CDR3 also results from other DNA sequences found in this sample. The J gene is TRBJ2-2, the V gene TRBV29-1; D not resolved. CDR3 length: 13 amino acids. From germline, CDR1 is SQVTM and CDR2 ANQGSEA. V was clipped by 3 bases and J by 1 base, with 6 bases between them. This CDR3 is CSVDTGNTGELFF. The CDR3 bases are TGCAGCGTTGATACTGGGAACACCGGGGAGCTGTTTTTT.

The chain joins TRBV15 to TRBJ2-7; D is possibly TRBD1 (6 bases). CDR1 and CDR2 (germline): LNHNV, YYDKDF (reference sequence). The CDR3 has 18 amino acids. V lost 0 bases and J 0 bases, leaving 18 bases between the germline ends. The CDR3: CATSRDRQAIAFSYEQYF. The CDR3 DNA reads TGTGCCACCAGCAGAGATCGACAGGCGATCGCATTCTCCTACGAGCAGTACTTC.

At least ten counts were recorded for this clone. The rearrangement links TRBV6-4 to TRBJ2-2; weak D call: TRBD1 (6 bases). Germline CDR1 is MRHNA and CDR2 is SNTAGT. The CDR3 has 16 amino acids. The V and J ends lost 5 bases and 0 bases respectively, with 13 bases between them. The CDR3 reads CASSQSRDTNTGELFF. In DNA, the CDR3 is TGTGCCAGCAGTCAATCCCGGGACACGAACACCGGGGAGCTGTTTTTT.

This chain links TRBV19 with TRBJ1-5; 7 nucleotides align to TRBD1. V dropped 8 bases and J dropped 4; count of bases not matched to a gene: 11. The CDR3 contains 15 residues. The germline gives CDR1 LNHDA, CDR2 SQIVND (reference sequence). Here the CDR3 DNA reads TGTGCCAGTGCTGCAAAGACCAGGGGGAATCAGCCCCAGCATTTT. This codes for CASAAKTRGNQPQHF.

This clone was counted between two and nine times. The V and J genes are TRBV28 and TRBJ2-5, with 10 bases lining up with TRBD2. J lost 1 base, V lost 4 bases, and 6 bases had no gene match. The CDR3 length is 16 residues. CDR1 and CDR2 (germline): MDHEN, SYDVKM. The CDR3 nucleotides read TGTGCCAGCAGTTGGGGAGCGGGAGGGAGCCAAGAGACCCAGTACTTC. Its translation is CASSWGAGGSQETQYF.

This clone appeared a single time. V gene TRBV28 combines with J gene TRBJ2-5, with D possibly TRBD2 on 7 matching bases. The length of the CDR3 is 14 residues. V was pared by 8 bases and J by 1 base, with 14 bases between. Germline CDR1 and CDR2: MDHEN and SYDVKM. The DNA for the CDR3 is TGTGCCAGCGGGGAGGGGGGAGCCCAAGAGACCCAGTACTTC. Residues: CASGEGGAQETQYF. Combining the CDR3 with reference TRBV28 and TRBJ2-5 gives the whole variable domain DVKVTQSSRYLVKRTGEKVFLECVQDMDHENMFWYRQDPGLGLRLIYFSYDVKMKEKGDIPEGYSVSREKKERFSLILESASTNQTSMYLCASGEGGAQETQYFGPGTRLLVL.

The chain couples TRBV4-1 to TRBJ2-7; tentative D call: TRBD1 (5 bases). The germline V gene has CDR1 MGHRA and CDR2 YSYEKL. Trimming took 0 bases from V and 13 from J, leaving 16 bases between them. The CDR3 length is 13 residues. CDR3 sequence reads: CASSQDYSGREYF. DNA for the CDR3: TGCGCCAGCAGCCAAGATTACAGTGGCAGGGAATACTTC.

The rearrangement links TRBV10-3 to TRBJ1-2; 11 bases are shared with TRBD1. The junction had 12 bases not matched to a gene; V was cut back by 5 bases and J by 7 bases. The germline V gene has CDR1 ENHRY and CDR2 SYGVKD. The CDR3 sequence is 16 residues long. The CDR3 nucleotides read TGTGCCATCAGTCCTTCCCATGGACAGGGGGCATTTGGCTACACCTTC. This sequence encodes CAISPSHGQGAFGYTF.

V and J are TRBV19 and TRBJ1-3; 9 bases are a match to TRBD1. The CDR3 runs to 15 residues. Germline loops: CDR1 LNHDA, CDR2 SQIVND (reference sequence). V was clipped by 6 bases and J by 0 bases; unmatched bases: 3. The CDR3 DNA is TGTGCCAGTAGCAAGACAGGGGGCTCTGGAAACACCATATATTTT. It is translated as CASSKTGGSGNTIYF.

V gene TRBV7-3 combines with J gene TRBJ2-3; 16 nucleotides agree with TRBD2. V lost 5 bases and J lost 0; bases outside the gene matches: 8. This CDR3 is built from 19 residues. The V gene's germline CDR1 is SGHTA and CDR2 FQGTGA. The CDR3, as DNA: TGTGCCAGCAGCCCAAGAGGGACTAGCGGGAGGGCTAGCACAGATACGCAGTATTTT. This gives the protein CASSPRGTSGRASTDTQYF.

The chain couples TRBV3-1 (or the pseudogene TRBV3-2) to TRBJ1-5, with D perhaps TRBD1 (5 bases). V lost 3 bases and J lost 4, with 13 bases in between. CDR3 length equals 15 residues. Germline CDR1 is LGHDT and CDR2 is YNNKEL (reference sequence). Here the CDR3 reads CASSQGQSYNQPQHF. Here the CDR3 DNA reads TGTGCCAGCAGCCAGGGGCAGTCCTATAATCAGCCCCAGCATTTT.

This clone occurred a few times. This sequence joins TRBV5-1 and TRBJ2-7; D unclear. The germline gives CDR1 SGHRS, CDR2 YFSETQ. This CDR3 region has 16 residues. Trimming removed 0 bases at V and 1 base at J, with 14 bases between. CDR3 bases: TGCGCCAGCAGCTTGGGCCCCGGCGGCACTTCCTACGAGCAGTACTTC. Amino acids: CASSLGPGGTSYEQYF. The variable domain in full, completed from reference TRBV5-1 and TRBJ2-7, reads KAGVTQTPRYLIKTRGQQVTLSCSPISGHRSVSWYQQTPGQGLQFLFEYFSETQRNKGNFPGRFSGRQFSNSRSEMNVSTLELGDSALYLCASSLGPGGTSYEQYFGPGTRLTVT.

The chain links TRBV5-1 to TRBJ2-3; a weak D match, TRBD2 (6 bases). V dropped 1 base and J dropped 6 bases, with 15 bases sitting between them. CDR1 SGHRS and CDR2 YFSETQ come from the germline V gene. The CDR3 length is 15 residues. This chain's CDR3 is CASSLLAGWEDTQYF. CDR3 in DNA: TGCGCCAGCAGCTTGTTGGCGGGATGGGAGGATACGCAGTATTTT.

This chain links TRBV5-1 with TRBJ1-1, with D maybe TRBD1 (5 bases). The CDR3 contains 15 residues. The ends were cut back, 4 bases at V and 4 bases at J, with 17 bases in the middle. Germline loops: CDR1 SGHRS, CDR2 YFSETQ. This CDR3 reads CASSTSGEGGTEAFF. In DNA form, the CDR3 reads TGCGCCAGCAGCACTTCGGGGGAGGGAGGCACTGAAGCTTTCTTT.

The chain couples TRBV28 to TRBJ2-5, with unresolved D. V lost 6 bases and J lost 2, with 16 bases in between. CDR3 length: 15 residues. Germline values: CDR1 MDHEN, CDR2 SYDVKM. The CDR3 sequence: CASRPYLGLQETQYF. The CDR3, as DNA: TGTGCCAGCAGACCATACCTAGGATTGCAAGAGACCCAGTACTTC. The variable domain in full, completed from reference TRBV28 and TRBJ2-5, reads DVKVTQSSRYLVKRTGEKVFLECVQDMDHENMFWYRQDPGLGLRLIYFSYDVKMKEKGDIPEGYSVSREKKERFSLILESASTNQTSMYLCASRPYLGLQETQYFGPGTRLLVL.

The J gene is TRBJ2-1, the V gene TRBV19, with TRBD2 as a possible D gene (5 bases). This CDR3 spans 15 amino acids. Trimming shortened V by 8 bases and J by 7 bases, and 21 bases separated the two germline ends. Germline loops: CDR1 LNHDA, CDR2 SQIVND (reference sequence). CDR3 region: CASAASGIGGNEQFF. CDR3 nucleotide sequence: TGTGCCAGTGCAGCTAGTGGAATAGGCGGGAATGAGCAGTTCTTC.

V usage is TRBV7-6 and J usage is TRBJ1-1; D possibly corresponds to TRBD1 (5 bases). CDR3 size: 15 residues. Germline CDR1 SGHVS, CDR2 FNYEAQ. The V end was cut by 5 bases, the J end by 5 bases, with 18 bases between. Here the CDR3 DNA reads TGTGCCAGCAGCCCGTTTAGCAGGGAAAGGACTGAAGCTTTCTTT. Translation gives CASSPFSRERTEAFF. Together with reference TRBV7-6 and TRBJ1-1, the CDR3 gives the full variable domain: GAGVSQSPRYKVTKRGQDVALRCDPISGHVSLYWYRQALGQGPEFLTYFNYEAQQDKSGLPNDRFSAERPEGSISTLTIQRTEQRDSAMYRCASSPFSRERTEAFFGQGTRLTVV.

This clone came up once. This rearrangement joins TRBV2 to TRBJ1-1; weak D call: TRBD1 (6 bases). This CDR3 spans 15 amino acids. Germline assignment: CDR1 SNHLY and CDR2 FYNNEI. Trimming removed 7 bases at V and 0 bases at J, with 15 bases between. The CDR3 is CASNRDIVMNTEAFF. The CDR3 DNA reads TGTGCCAGCAACCGGGACATCGTCATGAACACTGAAGCTTTCTTT.

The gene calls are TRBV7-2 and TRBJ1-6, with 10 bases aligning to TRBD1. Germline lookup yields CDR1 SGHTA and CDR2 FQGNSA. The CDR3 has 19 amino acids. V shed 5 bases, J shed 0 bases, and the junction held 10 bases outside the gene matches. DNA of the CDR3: TGTGCCAGCAGCCCGAGGGGACAGGGGCTTAGCTCCTATAATTCACCCCTCCACTTT. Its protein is CASSPRGQGLSSYNSPLHF. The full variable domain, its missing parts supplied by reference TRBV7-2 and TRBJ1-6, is GAGVSQSPSNKVTEKGKDVELRCDPISGHTALYWYRQSLGQGLEFLIYFQGNSAPDKSGLPSDRFSAERTGGSVSTLTIQRTQQEDSAVYLCASSPRGQGLSSYNSPLHFGNGTRLTVT.

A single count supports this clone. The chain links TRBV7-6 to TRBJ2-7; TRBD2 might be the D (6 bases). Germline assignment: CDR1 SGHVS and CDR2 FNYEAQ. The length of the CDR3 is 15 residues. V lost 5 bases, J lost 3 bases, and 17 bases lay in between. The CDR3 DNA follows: TGTGCCAGCAGCCCTCTAGCCGGGAGTCACTACGAGCAGTACTTC. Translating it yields CASSPLAGSHYEQYF.

The CDR3 reads CASSLGPTGMGNSPLHF. CDR3 bases: TGCGCCAGCAGCTTGGGCCCGACAGGGATGGGTAATTCACCCCTCCACTTT. This sequence joins TRBV5-1 and TRBJ1-6; 7 bases are shared with TRBD1. This CDR3 contains 17 residues. The junction had 9 bases not matched to a gene; V was cut back by 0 bases and J by 6 bases. CDR1 and CDR2 from the germline V gene are SGHRS and YFSETQ.

The CDR3 loop is CASSQERTSGPDTDTQYF. The CDR3 coding sequence is TGTGCCAGCAGCCAAGAAAGGACTAGCGGGCCAGACACAGATACGCAGTATTTT. This chain joins TRBV4-2 and TRBJ2-3; 11 bases map to TRBD2. The length of the CDR3 is 18 residues. V lost 0 bases to trimming and J lost 2 bases; unmatched junction nucleotides: 7. CDR1 is LGHNA, CDR2 YNFKEQ, per germline.